This T cell receptor (beta chain) was found in a study of neurological immune-mediated disorders (dated by TCRdb to between 2018 and 2020). For the wider study: The study compared peripheral blood TCR-beta repertoires of HTLV-I-associated myelopathy (HAM/TSP) patients, multiple sclerosis patients and healthy controls using UMI-based sequencing. The approximately 110 TCR-beta libraries included longitudinal samples, technical triplicates and paired sorted CD4+ and CD8+ T-cell subsets alongside PBMC samples. The cohort included some 68 subjects: some 14 with HAM/TSP, about 34 with multiple sclerosis, and around 20 healthy controls. General study outcomes and caveats: Expanded clones from different subjects shared no identical CDR3 amino acid sequences, which suggests that TCR-beta repertoires were private in all groups. TCR clonal expansion was greatest in HAM/TSP patients and smallest in MS patients, who ranked below even healthy controls.

This clonotype was counted at least ten times. This receptor's antigen is unknown. Base qualities were left out, and no much larger clone turns up one base away. cDNA synthesis used template-switch 5'RACE with a primer carrying a 10-nucleotide random unique molecular identifier tagging each TCR transcript. Every sequencing run covered 15-18 subjects and yielded more than 180 million TCR-beta sequences. The RNeasy kit was used to extract total RNA. The KAPA Real-time Library Amplification kit was used to amplify TCR-beta VDJ regions with primers for the TCR constant region and the 5'RACE anchor. A first PCR added sample indexes and Illumina adaptors, after which a second PCR increased the library yield. After purification with Ampure beads, the TCR product of roughly 650 bp was size-selected on a 2% E-gel SizeSelection system. Before pooling, libraries had their quality checked on a Bioanalyzer, their concentration measured with Qubit, and their quantity determined with the Kapa Library Quantification kit. An Illumina HiSeq 2500 was used to sequence the libraries paired-end at 2 x 150 bp. To increase sequence diversity, about 25-31% phiX was spiked into each library pool. Per the authors' processing: The UMI-based MiGEC pipeline processed quality-filtered reads and removed over 90% of raw TCR sequences during error correction. IMGT germline references were used for alignment of VDJ genes, and clonotypes were defined by a unique CDR3 amino acid sequence together with V-J genes. Clonal expansion, Shannon diversity and CDR3 relatedness (CalcPairwiseDistances, ClusterSamples) were evaluated with VDJtools, and phylogenetic trees were built with CLCbio workbench. A clone was classed as expanded if it had 8 or more unique UMIs, a cutoff based on coefficient-of-variation modelling across technical triplicates. The public reads were run again by TCRdb, first through fastp at Q25 and then through MiXCR, and only productive beta chains were kept. Identical CDR3 protein sequences are pooled into one entry, listed with their most common genes and DNA. The V and J calls, along with clone size, are taken from TCRdb and not from the paper's own processing. This sample is represented by about 22,000 distinct CDR3 sequences; 6.2% of them were singletons. Jointly, the top ten make up 35% to 55% of the sample.

For CDR1 and CDR2, the germline V gene (reference sequence) lists LGHDT and YNNKEL. From its cysteine to its phenylalanine, the CDR3 spans 13 amino acids. The read is trimmed to its CDR3 DNA, 39 bases read in frame from base 1. V is shortened by 3 bases, J by 8 bases, and the region joining them spans 11 bases. The healthy controls were volunteers from a blood bank in Maryland, USA. For sorted-subset TCR libraries, approximately 1 million sorted CD4+ or CD8+ T cells were used. Peripheral blood was subjected to Ficoll-Hypaque density gradient centrifugation to isolate PBMCs, which were then cryopreserved in liquid nitrogen. The study also sequenced paired sorted CD4+ and CD8+ subsets from healthy controls, HAM/TSP patients and MS patients.

Input material: CD8+ T cells from blood. This TCR derives from a man between 18 and 29 years old in good health. This chain joins TRBV3-1 to TRBJ2-1; TRBD2 is a weak D gene call, 6 bases matching. The CDR3 protein is CASSQELAYEQFF. The bases read TGTGCCAGCAGCCAGGAACTAGCCTATGAGCAGTTCTTC.